A single sample is the source of the 6 T cell receptor beta chains below, sequenced in a study of identical twins. TCRdb itself ran the 5' RACE reads through MiXCR, one entry per CDR3 protein. Here the sample spans about 720,000 distinct CDR3 sequences, roughly 20% being singletons. The data were also submitted as part of a second study, on T cells expressing NK-cell markers.

Sequencing used PBMCs. The receptor source for this set is a woman between 18 and 30 years old in good health.

As regards this clonotype: The DNA is left out, because the CDR3 cannot be placed on it with certainty; the CDR3 is given as TCRdb lists it. The rearrangement uses TRBV29-1 and TRBJ1-4. From its first to its last residue, the CDR3 has 14 amino acids. Germline V gene lookup returns CDR1 SQVTM and CDR2 ANQGSEA. The CDR3 protein is CSVAKGSNNEKPFF.

This clonotype appeared a few times. The chain uses TRBV12-3 or TRBV12-4 and TRBJ2-6, with TRBD2 as a possible D gene (6 bases). This CDR3 has 15 amino acids. The V gene lost 4 bases and the J gene lost 2 bases, with 9 bases spanning the gap. The CDR3 spells CASSSTGAGANVLTF. The CDR3 nucleotides are TGTGCCAGCAGTTCTACGGGGGCTGGGGCCAACGTCCTGACTTTC.

This chain joins TRBV11-2 and TRBJ2-7; a weak D match, TRBD2 (6 bases). This CDR3 comprises 14 residues. V shed 0 bases and J shed 2 bases, with 8 bases lying between them. CDR1 is SGHAT and CDR2 is FQNNGV in the germline V gene. CDR3 region: CASSLDAGTYEQYF. CDR3 coding DNA: TGTGCCAGCAGCTTAGACGCGGGAACCTACGAGCAGTACTTC. Drawing the rest from reference TRBV11-2 and TRBJ2-7, the complete variable domain is EAGVAQSPRYKIIEKRQSVAFWCNPISGHATLYWYQQILGQGPKLLIQFQNNGVVDDSQLPKDRFSAERLKGVDSTLKIQPAKLEDSAVYLCASSLDAGTYEQYFGPGTRLTVT.

At least ten counts were recorded for this clonotype. The chain links TRBV4-3 to TRBJ1-1; D is unclear. Deletions cut 0 bases from V and 2 bases from J, with 13 bases between. The CDR3 runs 16 residues. The germline gives CDR1 LGHNA, CDR2 YSLEER. The CDR3 coding sequence is TGCGCCAGCAGCCAAGACGTCGGTGGCCGAAACACTGAAGCTTTCTTT. Translating gives CASSQDVGGRNTEAFF.

The table lists this clonotype with a few counts. The CDR3, as DNA: TGCAGTGCTAGAGGACAGGGGTTAGTCACCTACGAGCAGTACTTC. Translating gives CSARGQGLVTYEQYF. This rearrangement joins TRBV20-1 to TRBJ2-7; 8 positions agree with TRBD1. The germline V gene encodes CDR1 DFQATT and CDR2 SNEGSKA (reference sequence). The J segment lost 2 bases and the V segment lost 1 base, leaving 7 bases of the junction unmatched. The CDR3 loop spans 15 amino acids.

This clonotype was picked up a small number of times. This rearrangement joins TRBV2 to TRBJ1-1; no reliable D call. The germline V gene encodes CDR1 SNHLY and CDR2 FYNNEI. The V and J ends lost 3 bases and 0 bases respectively, with 8 bases between them. The CDR3 spans 14 residues. DNA for the CDR3: TGTGCCAGCAGTGAGGGCCGAGTGAACACTGAAGCTTTCTTT. Translating gives CASSEGRVNTEAFF. Variable domain in full (rest from reference TRBV2 and TRBJ1-1): EPEVTQTPSHQVTQMGQEVILRCVPISNHLYFYWYRQILGQKVEFLVSFYNNEISEKSEIFDDQFSVERPDGSNFTLKIRSTKLEDSAMYFCASSEGRVNTEAFFGQGTRLTVV.